The 21 T cell receptor beta chains below all came from one sample that was sequenced in a study of blood T cell repertoires in COVID-19. The method was immunoSEQ multiplex PCR; TCRdb's version includes in-frame clones alone and lacks a portion of them. This table holds fewer than 70,000 clones, more than 60% found once. The sample consisted of peripheral blood. Source of these receptors: a human donor in a cohort sampled during active COVID-19.

As DNA, the CDR3 is TGCGCCAGCAGCCCCTTTCTCCCGGGTGGGTTGTCTGGGGCCAACGTCCTGACTTTC. It codes for CASSPFLPGGLSGANVLTF. The chain carries TRBV4-3 and TRBJ2-6; D is unclear. Deletions cut 4 bases from V and 1 base from J, with 20 bases between. The CDR3 is made up of 19 amino acids. Germline CDR1 is LGHNA and CDR2 is YSLEER.

The genes are TRBV6-4 and TRBJ2-7; TRBD2 matches at 7 bases. The CDR3 is 13 residues long. CDR1 is MRHNA, CDR2 SNTAGT, per germline. The V and J ends lost 6 bases and 4 bases, in that order; junction bases with no gene match: 6. In nucleotides, the CDR3 is TGTGCCAGCAGAGCGGGACCACATTACGAGCAGTACTTC. This gives the protein CASRAGPHYEQYF.

The genes are TRBV7-2 and TRBJ2-7; 15 nucleotides align to TRBD2. Per germline, CDR1 SGHTA and CDR2 FQGNSA. The CDR3 contains 19 residues. After removal of 5 bases from V and 2 bases from J, the junction contained 13 bases not matched to a gene. The CDR3 DNA is TGTGCCAGCAGCCCAGGGACTAGCGGGAGGCCCATGCTTACCTACGAGCAGTACTTC. It encodes CASSPGTSGRPMLTYEQYF. Combining the CDR3 with reference TRBV7-2 and TRBJ2-7 gives the whole variable domain GAGVSQSPSNKVTEKGKDVELRCDPISGHTALYWYRQSLGQGLEFLIYFQGNSAPDKSGLPSDRFSAERTGGSVSTLTIQRTQQEDSAVYLCASSPGTSGRPMLTYEQYFGPGTRLTVT.

The chain carries TRBV24-1 and TRBJ2-5, with a tentative D call TRBD1 (6 bases). The CDR3 length is 11 residues. V lost 6 bases to trimming and J lost 10 bases, with 11 bases between them. Germline CDR1 is KGHDR and CDR2 is SFDVKD. The CDR3 nucleotides read TGTGCCACCAGTAGGGGGTTTGACCAGTACTTC. This sequence encodes CATSRGFDQYF.

This clone was counted between two and nine times. The sample carries other DNA sequences with the same CDR3. This rearrangement joins TRBV19 to TRBJ2-7; D gene unclear. V was clipped by 1 base and J by 0 bases, with 7 bases between them. The CDR3 runs to 14 residues. Germline V gene sequence: CDR1 LNHDA, CDR2 SQIVND (reference sequence). The CDR3 protein is CASSIAGSSYEQYF. The CDR3 DNA is TGTGCCAGTAGTATAGCAGGCAGCTCCTACGAGCAGTACTTC.

This CDR3 reads CASSPGTSSGANVLTF. The CDR3 bases are TGTGCCAGTAGTCCCGGGACTAGCTCTGGGGCCAACGTCCTGACTTTC. The V gene is TRBV19, the J gene TRBJ2-6; 8 bases are shared with TRBD2. There are 16 residues in the CDR3. CDR1 and CDR2 from the germline V gene are LNHDA and SQIVND (reference sequence). After removal of 5 bases from V and 0 bases from J, the junction contained 3 bases not matched to a gene. The entire variable domain, with the rest obtained from reference TRBV19 and TRBJ2-6, is as follows: DGGITQSPKYLFRKEGQNVTLSCEQNLNHDAMYWYRQDPGQGLRLIYYSQIVNDFQKGDIAEGYSVSREKKESFPLTVTSAQKNPTAFYLCASSPGTSSGANVLTFGAGSRLTVL.

The rearrangement links TRBV6-2 or TRBV6-3 to TRBJ2-7, with D tentatively TRBD2 (6 bases). Trimming cost V 6 bases and J 6 bases, with 12 bases left between them. The CDR3 consists of 12 residues. Germline V CDR1 and CDR2: MNHEY, SVGEGT. The CDR3 region is CASSRAGGEQYF. DNA of the CDR3: TGTGCCAGCAGCCGGGCCGGGGGCGAGCAGTACTTC.

The V call is TRBV28, the J call TRBJ2-7; the match to TRBD2 covers 9 bases. V lost 4 bases, J lost 6 bases, and 7 bases stayed unmatched. Germline V gene data show CDR1 as MDHEN and CDR2 as SYDVKM. This CDR3 has 14 residues. The CDR3 DNA is TGTGCCAGCAGTTCTAGCGGGACAGCAGGCGAGCAGTACTTC. It codes for CASSSSGTAGEQYF.

The chain couples TRBV7-8 to TRBJ1-2, with a possible D match to TRBD1 (6 bases). The V gene lost 4 bases and the J gene lost 4 bases, with 16 bases spanning the gap. The CDR3 spans 15 residues. CDR1 is SGHVS, CDR2 FQNEAQ, per germline. CDR3: CASSSLGGGPYGYTF. As DNA, the CDR3 is TGTGCCAGCAGCTCATTGGGGGGGGGCCCCTATGGCTACACCTTC.

The rearrangement joins TRBV4-1 to TRBJ2-7, with D perhaps matching TRBD1 (6 bases). With 1 base removed from V and 2 bases from J, the gap between germline ends came to 12 bases. Germline CDR1 MGHRA, CDR2 YSYEKL. CDR3 length equals 15 residues. The CDR3: CASSQGVQGPYEQYF. CDR3 sequence (DNA): TGCGCCAGCAGCCAAGGGGTGCAGGGGCCCTACGAGCAGTACTTC.

This sequence joins TRBV11-2 and TRBJ1-1; 8 bases are shared with TRBD1. From germline, CDR1 is SGHAT and CDR2 FQNNGV. V lost 3 bases and J lost 6; bases outside the gene matches: 6. CDR3 length: 14 amino acids. CDR3 sequence (DNA): TGTGCCAGCAGCTTGTTCCGGGACAGGTCTGAAGCTTTCTTT. Translated, it gives CASSLFRDRSEAFF.

The table lists this clone with a few counts. The rearrangement links TRBV2 to TRBJ2-1, with D possibly being TRBD1 (5 bases). The CDR3 runs 12 residues. V lost 8 bases to trimming and J lost 9 bases, with 14 bases between them. Germline loops: CDR1 SNHLY, CDR2 FYNNEI. The DNA of the CDR3 is TGTGCCAGCGGAAGGGGATTCAGTGAGCAGTTCTTC. Translated: CASGRGFSEQFF.

This chain connects TRBV2 to TRBJ2-5; TRBD1 matches at 8 bases. The CDR3 covers 14 residues. In germline, CDR1 is SNHLY, CDR2 FYNNEI. The junction had 7 bases not matched to a gene; V was cut back by 6 bases and J by 4 bases. CDR3 DNA sequence: TGTGCCAGCAGGGAGAGGACAGGGCGAGAGACCCAGTACTTC. Its translation: CASRERTGRETQYF.

The sample holds one count of this clone. V is TRBV18 and J is TRBJ2-7; D may be TRBD1 (6 bases). This CDR3 contains 14 residues. CDR1 and CDR2 from the germline V gene are KGHSH and LQKENI. Trimming stripped 3 bases from V and 0 bases from J, with 9 bases between. CDR3 nucleotides: TGTGCCAGCTCACCGGACAGACTCTCCTACGAGCAGTACTTC. It yields the protein CASSPDRLSYEQYF.

V is TRBV4-1 and J is TRBJ2-7; D is possibly TRBD2 (6 bases). The CDR3 runs to 14 residues. Germline values: CDR1 MGHRA, CDR2 YSYEKL. V was clipped by 0 bases and J by 4 bases, with 10 bases between them. In nucleotides, the CDR3 is TGCGCCAGCAGCCAAGACGGGAGAGGGTACGAGCAGTACTTC. Its translation is CASSQDGRGYEQYF.

This clone showed up just once. This sequence joins TRBV18 and TRBJ2-7; TRBD2 matches at 10 bases. The V gene end was trimmed by 3 bases and the J gene end by 0 bases; junction bases not matched to a gene: 5. The CDR3 consists of 16 residues. Germline V gene data show CDR1 as KGHSH and CDR2 as LQKENI. The CDR3 DNA reads TGTGCCAGCTCACCTCTACTAGCGGGGAGCTCCTACGAGCAGTACTTC. Translated, it gives CASSPLLAGSSYEQYF.

This chain links TRBV11-2 with TRBJ2-7, with 8 bases lining up with TRBD2. J lost 3 bases, V lost 1 base, and 2 bases had no gene match. CDR3 length: 14 residues. Looked up from germline, CDR1 is SGHAT and CDR2 is FQNNGV. The CDR3 is CASSLVAGFYEQYF. Here the CDR3 DNA reads TGTGCCAGCAGCTTAGTAGCGGGGTTCTACGAGCAGTACTTC.

The chain combines TRBV6-5 with TRBJ2-1, with unresolved D. CDR3 length: 15 amino acids. Germline V gene sequence: CDR1 MNHEY, CDR2 SVGAGI. V lost 5 bases and J 0 bases, leaving 11 bases between the germline ends. CDR3: CASSPYPSSYNEQFF. The DNA of the CDR3 is TGTGCCAGCAGTCCATACCCCAGCTCCTACAATGAGCAGTTCTTC.

This sequence joins TRBV28 and TRBJ2-7; D might be TRBD2 (6 bases). The CDR3 runs 14 residues. In germline, CDR1 is MDHEN, CDR2 SYDVKM. V lost 6 bases, J lost 1 base, and 13 bases lay in between. CDR3 sequence reads: CASRQILASYEQYF. DNA of the CDR3: TGTGCCAGCAGGCAAATACTAGCTTCCTACGAGCAGTACTTC. Drawing the rest from reference TRBV28 and TRBJ2-7, the complete variable domain is DVKVTQSSRYLVKRTGEKVFLECVQDMDHENMFWYRQDPGLGLRLIYFSYDVKMKEKGDIPEGYSVSREKKERFSLILESASTNQTSMYLCASRQILASYEQYFGPGTRLTVT.

The J gene is TRBJ2-3, the V gene TRBV15, with D perhaps TRBD2 (6 bases). This CDR3 spans 17 amino acids. Trimming pared 0 bases from V and 0 bases from J, leaving 13 bases between. Germline values: CDR1 LNHNV, CDR2 YYDKDF (reference sequence). The CDR3 spells CATSRDSGGASTDTQYF. CDR3 sequence (DNA): TGTGCCACCAGCAGAGATTCCGGCGGGGCGAGCACAGATACGCAGTATTTT.

V is TRBV30 and J is TRBJ1-1, with a tentative D call TRBD1 (6 bases). The CDR3 length is 12 residues. Germline V lookup: CDR1 GTSNPN, CDR2 SVGIG (reference sequence). V shed 6 bases and J shed 6 bases, with 14 bases lying between them. The CDR3 bases are TGTGCCTGTAAGGAAACAGGGCCTGAAGCTTTCTTT. It codes for CACKETGPEAFF. The whole variable domain, filled in from reference TRBV30 and TRBJ1-1, reads SQTIHQWPATLVQPVGSPLSLECTVEGTSNPNLYWYRQAAGRGLQLLFYSVGIGQISSEVPQNLSASRPQDRQFILSSKKLLLSDSGFYLCACKETGPEAFFGQGTRLTVV.